This entry features one T cell receptor beta chain sequence. The V gene lost 5 bases and the J gene lost 9 bases, with 20 bases spanning the gap. CDR3 size: 15 residues. CDR1 SGHNT and CDR2 YENEEA come from the germline V gene. The record originates from a study of blood T cell repertoires in COVID-19. Repertoires were generated with immunoSEQ multiplex PCR, while TCRdb's copy carries only in-frame clones and drops some. The sample lists a few hundred thousand clones, roughly four fifths seen once, with approximately 5% in the top ten. The J gene is TRBJ2-1, the V gene TRBV11-3, with TRBD2 as a possible D gene (5 bases). The source of this sequence is a woman aged 45 to 65 who had recovered from COVID-19. The sequencing sample was made of PBMCs or T cells enriched from blood (not recorded which). The CDR3 region is CASSPNNLAKGEQFF. The CDR3 DNA reads as TGTGCCAGCAGCCCTAACAATCTAGCAAAAGGTGAGCAGTTCTTC.